This T cell receptor beta chain was sequenced for a study of response to subunit inactivated influenza vaccine. TCRdb processed the RT-PCR reads anew with MiXCR; each CDR3 protein has one entry. In the table there are 490,000 or so distinct CDR3 sequences, around 8% of which are singletons. Per germline, CDR1 MNHEY and CDR2 SVGAGI. There are 15 residues in the CDR3. Trimming took 7 bases from V and 4 from J, leaving 20 bases between them. This material consisted of PBMCs from blood, taken roughly 24 months after vaccination. This receptor was obtained from a man between 50 and 75 years old who received an inactivated influenza vaccine. The gene calls are TRBV6-5 and TRBJ2-7, with D possibly matching TRBD2 (7 bases). The CDR3 protein is CASNSLGGAVYEQYF. Written as DNA, the CDR3 is TGTGCCAGCAATTCCCTTGGGGGGGCCGTGTACGAGCAGTACTTC.